What follows describes a single TCR beta chain. What it binds is unknown. Assay used: immunoSEQ multiplex PCR; TCRdb lists only in-frame clones, some missing. Here the sample spans 80,000 to 100,000 clones, around nine tenths being singletons. The CDR3 spans 15 residues. This sample stems from a study of T cell responses to AZD1222 COVID-19 vaccine. Study outcomes and limitations: The donor cohort was predominantly white British with a female majority, and clonal diversity may have been underestimated. Epitopes outside B.1.351 and B.1.1.7 mutated regions reportedly drew nearly half of spike TCRs.

The specimen was peripheral blood, collected on day 0 of AZD1222 vaccination. This clonotype originated in an adult in good health. The chain recombines TRBV21-1 with TRBJ2-5. TRBV21-1 is assigned pseudogene status. DNA for the CDR3: TGTGCCAGCCCCCTCCGGGGCCCGAACGGGAAGACCCAGTACTTC. This codes for CASPLRGPNGKTQYF.